This record covers a single T cell receptor (beta chain). Its specificity is unknown. Samples came from axillary lymph nodes draining the breast cancer. This CDR3 has 15 residues. V was pared by 6 bases and J by 3 bases, with 17 bases between. CDR1 is SEHNR, CDR2 FQNEAQ, per germline (reference sequence). From the multiplex PCR reads, TCRdb called clonotypes with MiXCR, one entry per CDR3 protein. Of 150,000 to 250,000 distinct CDR3 sequences in the sample, 31% are singletons; the top ten hold roughly 4.3%. This record comes from a study of breast tumors, draining lymph nodes, adjacent tissues. Findings and limits, study-wide: Data fit most tumor T cells coming from lymph node, expanding in tumor. Compared with basal-like, luminal-like tumors shared significantly more repertoire with nontumor tissue. Tumor repertoires ranked between lymph nodes and nontumor tissue in diversity, with V and J gene preferences. Data only fit, rather than demonstrated, lymph node origin of most tumor T cells.

The sequenced sample consisted of axillary lymph node tissue. This chain links TRBV7-9 with TRBJ1-2; D not resolved. This receptor was identified in a female donor with breast cancer. Some clones in this sample may be carry-over from other donors' samples. Here the CDR3 reads CASSRIHKTDYGYTF. CDR3 DNA: TGTGCCAGCAGTCGAATCCATAAAACTGACTATGGCTACACCTTC.